This passage covers 5 T cell receptor beta chains from one sample sequenced in a study of multiple sclerosis patients with progressive multifocal leukoencephalopathy. Time point here: before natalizumab initiation. TCRdb keeps only in-frame clones here, not all; method: immunoSEQ multiplex PCR. This sample has some 30,000 clones; more than 70% occur once, and the top ten carry approximately 1%. Material for sequencing was PBMCs. These receptors originate from a human donor with multiple sclerosis.

In this sample, this clone turned up a few times. V and J are TRBV5-4 and TRBJ1-3, with D tentatively TRBD1 (6 bases). Germline values: CDR1 SGHNT, CDR2 YYREEE (reference sequence). The CDR3 is 15 amino acids. V was shortened by 2 bases and J by 8 bases, with 17 bases between the two germline ends. The CDR3 protein is CASSFSGHRSDTIYF. CDR3 sequence (DNA): TGTGCCAGCAGCTTCTCGGGACACCGGTCAGACACCATATATTTT. The full variable domain, completed using reference TRBV5-4 and TRBJ1-3, is ETGVTQSPTHLIKTRGQQVTLRCSSQSGHNTVSWYQQALGQGPQFIFQYYREEENGRGNFPPRFSGLQFPNYSSELNVNALELDDSALYLCASSFSGHRSDTIYFGEGSWLTVV.

The V gene is TRBV6-5, the J gene TRBJ1-1; TRBD1 is a possible D gene (6 bases). Germline V lookup: CDR1 MNHEY, CDR2 SVGAGI. V lost 2 bases to trimming and J lost 0 bases, with 13 bases between them. The CDR3 length is 16 residues. In DNA form, the CDR3 reads TGTGCCAGCAGTTACGGAAAGGGGGACATGAACACTGAAGCTTTCTTT. This sequence encodes CASSYGKGDMNTEAFF.

V is TRBV10-1 and J is TRBJ2-3, with 12 bases aligning to TRBD2. V dropped 2 bases and J dropped 0; count of bases not matched to a gene: 9. There are 19 residues in the CDR3. Looked up from germline, CDR1 is WNHNN and CDR2 is SYGVQD (reference sequence). The CDR3 region is CASSEETSGGRPSTDTQYF. CDR3 bases: TGCGCCAGCAGTGAGGAGACTAGCGGGGGTCGCCCTAGCACAGATACGCAGTATTTT.

The CDR3 sequence: CASSSPGVWQPQHF. In nucleotides, the CDR3 is TGTGCCAGCAGTTCCCCAGGGGTTTGGCAGCCCCAGCATTTT. V and J are TRBV28 and TRBJ1-5; tentatively, D is TRBD1 (6 bases). Germline V lookup: CDR1 MDHEN, CDR2 SYDVKM. Between the trimmed V and J ends, which lost 4 bases and 7 bases, there was a span of 14 bases. The CDR3 loop spans 14 amino acids.

The gene calls are TRBV6-1 and TRBJ1-1; D unresolved. V was clipped by 7 bases and J by 1 base, with 10 bases between them. This CDR3 has 13 residues. Germline V gene lookup returns CDR1 MNHNS and CDR2 SASEGT. The CDR3 sequence is CASTRHENTEAFF. CDR3 in DNA: TGTGCCAGCACCAGACACGAGAACACTGAAGCTTTCTTT.